This is a list of T cell receptor beta chains from one sample in a study of T cell responses to AZD1222 COVID-19 vaccine. This table comes from immunoSEQ multiplex PCR, and its TCRdb copy is limited to in-frame clones, with some not included. The data contain about 40,000 clones, approximately 88% of them seen just once; the ten biggest clones take up 26%. The sequenced sample was peripheral blood, obtained 28 days after the second dose of the MenACWY control vaccine. Receptor source: an adult who received the MenACWY meningococcal vaccine as a control. Each CDR3 is given with its conserved first and last residue. A D gene is named only where the DNA matches it firmly. Clone size appears in some rows only: once, few, many, or a class for an expanded clone.

TRBJ2-3,-,TRBV5-1,-,TGCGCCAGCCGCCCCGAGGGGATTCGCGCAGATACGCAGTATTTT,CASRPEGIRADTQYF
TRBJ1-1,-,TRBV2,once,TGTGCCAGCGGTAAGGGGAGGAACACTGAAGCTTTCTTT,CASGKGRNTEAFF
TRBJ1-5,-,TRBV10-2,few,TGCGCCAGCAGTGATCCGACGGATAGCAATCAGCCCCAGCATTTT,CASSDPTDSNQPQHF
TRBJ2-2,-,TRBV30,-,TGTGCCTGGAGTGCTGTCTCCGGGGAGCTGTTTTTT,CAWSAVSGELFF
TRBJ1-3,-,TRBV28,-,TGTGCCAGCAGTTTAGGGGGGGTCTCTGGAAACACCATATATTTT,CASSLGGVSGNTIYF
TRBJ2-3,-,TRBV10-3,-,TGTGCCATCAGTCCGAGTGGGGGCACAGATACGCAGTATTTT,CAISPSGGTDTQYF
TRBJ2-1,-,TRBV6-4,-,TGTGCCAGCAGTGAGTCCAGGAGATCGGGTGAGCAGTTCTTC,CASSESRRSGEQFF
TRBJ2-3,TRBD1,TRBV7-6,-,TGTGCCAGCAGCCCCAACTCCCCGGACAGGAGCACAGATACGCAGTATTTT,CASSPNSPDRSTDTQYF
TRBJ2-2,-,TRBV6-5,-,TGTGCCAGCAGTTACTCCAGGGAGATTGGGGCCGGGGAGCTGTTTTTT,CASSYSREIGAGELFF
TRBJ2-7,-,TRBV9,-,TGTGCCAGCAGCGTAGAAGGGAATTCTCTAAACGAGCAGTACTTC,CASSVEGNSLNEQYF
TRBJ2-7,-,TRBV5-6,once,TGTGCCAGCAGCTTGAACTACGAGCAGTACTTC,CASSLNYEQYF
TRBJ2-1,-,TRBV7-9,-,TGTGCCAGCAGCTTAGATGCAGGGATAAATGAGCAGTTCTTC,CASSLDAGINEQFF
TRBJ2-7,TRBD1,TRBV4-1,-,TGCGCCAGCAGCCCATGGGACAGGGGTTACGAGCAGTACTTC,CASSPWDRGYEQYF
TRBJ1-2,TRBD1,TRBV5-4,-,TGTGCCAGCCTACTACAGGGGGCGAAGGGCTACACCTTC,CASLLQGAKGYTF
TRBJ1-1,-,TRBV24-1,-,TGTGCCACCAGGGGGGAGGGCGACACTGAAGCTTTCTTT,CATRGEGDTEAFF
TRBJ2-1,-,TRBV24-1,-,TGTGCCACCAGTGATTATCGGGGAAATGAGCAGTTCTTC,CATSDYRGNEQFF
TRBJ1-1,-,TRBV6-1,once,TGTGCCAGCAGTGAAGGACTGGCTGCTTTCTTT,CASSEGLAAFF
TRBJ2-7,-,TRBV11-2,-,TGTGCCAGCAAAGGGGCCGACTACGAGCAGTACTTC,CASKGADYEQYF
TRBJ1-4,TRBD1,TRBV7-9,-,TGTGCCAGCGGAAACAGGGGAAACAATGAAAAACTGTTTTTT,CASGNRGNNEKLFF
TRBJ2-5,TRBD2,TRBV28,-,TGTGCCAGCAGTTTGGCAGCGGGAGTGGAGACCCAGTACTTC,CASSLAAGVETQYF
TRBJ2-1,TRBD2,TRBV19,-,TGTGCCAGTATACCCTTGTTCCGAGCGGGAGGGCCCCACAATGAGCAGTTCTTC,CASIPLFRAGGPHNEQFF
TRBJ2-1,-,TRBV6-5,-,TGTGCCAGCAGACCGATCGGCTCCTACAATGAGCAGTTCTTC,CASRPIGSYNEQFF
TRBJ1-5,-,TRBV6-1,-,TGTGCCAGCAGTGGAGCATTCGGGGGAGGGAGCAATCAGCCCCAGCATTTT,CASSGAFGGGSNQPQHF
TRBJ2-1,TRBD2,TRBV30,-,TGTGCCGGAACTAGCGGGAGAACTCATGAGCAGTTCTTC,CAGTSGRTHEQFF
TRBJ1-6,-,TRBV28,-,TGTGCCAGCAGTCTAAGACAGGTTTATAATTCACCCCTCCACTTT,CASSLRQVYNSPLHF
TRBJ1-1,-,TRBV18,-,TGTGCCAGCTCAAGAGGTACAGGGTCAATCGCTGAAGCTTTCTTT,CASSRGTGSIAEAFF
TRBJ1-2,-,TRBV9,-,TGTGCCAGCAGCTCTCTGCCGGGCTTCTATGGCTACACCTTC,CASSSLPGFYGYTF
TRBJ2-2,TRBD2,TRBV4-1,once,TGCGCCAGCAGCCAAGTAGCGGGAACCACCGGGGAGCTGTTTTTT,CASSQVAGTTGELFF
TRBJ2-2,-,TRBV7-3,once,TGTGCCAGCAGCTTGGGGACGGATAACACCGGGGAGCTGTTTTTT,CASSLGTDNTGELFF
TRBJ2-3,-,TRBV7-3,-,TGTGCCAGCAGCTCTTCCTATTCGGATACGCAGTATTTT,CASSSSYSDTQYF
TRBJ2-1,-,TRBV5-5,-,TGTGCCAGCAGCTTGACAGCCGAGCAGTTCTTC,CASSLTAEQFF
TRBJ2-3,TRBD2,TRBV5-1,-,TGCGCCAGCATGTGGAGCGGGGCTAGCACAGATACGCAGTATTTT,CASMWSGASTDTQYF
TRBJ2-3,-,TRBV5-1,once,TGCGCCAGCAGCTTGGCGAGGGACGTCCTTCAAGATACGCAGTATTTT,CASSLARDVLQDTQYF
TRBJ2-7,-,TRBV6-5,-,TGTGCCAGCAGCAGCCGGGACCCCAGGGTCGAGCAGTACTTC,CASSSRDPRVEQYF
TRBJ2-7,-,TRBV19,-,TGTGCCAGTACCGGGAGCTCCTACGAGCAGTACTTC,CASTGSSYEQYF
TRBJ2-7,-,TRBV28,-,TGTGCCAGCAGTTCCACATTCTACGAGCAGTACTTC,CASSSTFYEQYF
TRBJ1-2,-,TRBV27,-,TGTGCCAGCAGTTTAAAGGGGAACTATGGCTACACCTTC,CASSLKGNYGYTF
TRBJ1-2,-,TRBV4-1,-,TGCGCCAGCAGCCGCACAACGGATCTTTTAGACGGCGGGATCTATGGCTACACCTTC,CASSRTTDLLDGGIYGYTF
TRBJ2-3,TRBD1,TRBV7-3,-,TGTGCCAGCAGCTTAAAACTGGGGACAGGGACAGATACGCAGTATTTT,CASSLKLGTGTDTQYF
TRBJ2-4,-,TRBV20-1,once,TGCAGTGCCGCCGCCAAAAACATTCAGTACTTC,CSAAAKNIQYF
TRBJ2-7,TRBD2,TRBV6-6,-,TGTGCCAGCAGTTCAGGACTAGCGGGGCTAAGCGGGCAGTACTTC,CASSSGLAGLSGQYF
TRBJ2-7,TRBD1,TRBV2,-,TGTGCCAGCAGTAGGACAGGGGACTACGAGCAGTACTTC,CASSRTGDYEQYF
TRBJ2-7,-,TRBV12-3/TRBV12-4,-,TGTGCCAGCAGTTTTTCAGGGGCCCACGAGCAGTACTTC,CASSFSGAHEQYF
TRBJ2-6,TRBD1,TRBV6-4,-,TGTGCCAGCAGCCCCGCAAAGACAGGGTCTGGGGCCAACGTCCTGACTTTC,CASSPAKTGSGANVLTF
TRBJ2-6,-,TRBV7-6,-,TGTGCCAGCAGCTCTACACAGGGCCCCGGGGCCAACGTCCTGACTTTC,CASSSTQGPGANVLTF
TRBJ2-7,-,TRBV27,-,TGTGCCAGCGGAGACTTACGTTGGTCCTACGAGCAGTACTTC,CASGDLRWSYEQYF
TRBJ2-7,-,TRBV28,few,TGTGCCAGCACCTCCCCAGGGACATGGATCTACGAGCAGTACTTC,CASTSPGTWIYEQYF
TRBJ2-1,-,TRBV11-3,-,TGTGCCAGCAGCCCCACAGACGACAATGAGCAGTTCTTC,CASSPTDDNEQFF
TRBJ2-1,TRBD2,TRBV7-2,once,TGTGCCAGCAGCCCGATGGAGCGGGAGGCCCCCTACAATGAGCAGTTCTTC,CASSPMEREAPYNEQFF
TRBJ2-7,-,TRBV30,-,TGTGCCTGGAGTGGTCTCTACGAGCAGTACTTC,CAWSGLYEQYF
TRBJ1-1,-,TRBV28,-,TGTGCCACCCGGGGTTTGCCTGAAGCTTTCTTT,CATRGLPEAFF
TRBJ2-7,-,TRBV28,-,TGTGCCAGCAGTTTAAGACAGTCCTACGAGCAGTACTTC,CASSLRQSYEQYF
TRBJ2-7,TRBD1,TRBV6-5,-,TGTGCCAGCCCAGGGGGTCCCCTAGAGCAGTACTTC,CASPGGPLEQYF
TRBJ1-5,-,TRBV28,-,TGTGCCAGCAAAGAGGGGCCTAGGGGGGCCGGCAATCAGCCCCAGCATTTT,CASKEGPRGAGNQPQHF